The clone carrying this T cell receptor (beta chain) has at least ten counts. The antigen is undetermined. The PBMCs had their origin in about 9.7 ml of fresh peripheral blood. In germline, CDR1 is LGHDT, CDR2 YNNKEL (reference sequence). The CDR3 totals 15 residues. Trimming cost V 2 bases and J 7 bases, with 17 bases left between them. The source of the sample is a study of T cells in Graves' hyperthyroidism and ophthalmopathy. Study-level background: Blood from the periphery was taken at initial diagnosis, before any treatment. Study results and caveats: With a median lead of about 6.9 months before onset, the model predicted ophthalmopathy.

What was amplified from RNA transcripts were TCR beta CDR3 regions. With the HTBI primer set, the TCR CDR3 went through a first round of RT-PCR. Each CDR3 protein gets one entry after TCRdb re-called the multiplex PCR reads with MiXCR. This table has 300,000 to 400,000 distinct CDR3 sequences, about 18% appearing once. The rearrangement joins TRBV3-1 to TRBJ2-5; perhaps TRBD1 as D (7 bases). The sequence was collected from a man aged 18 to 29 with Graves' ophthalmopathy. Sequencing used blood. CDR3 bases: TGTGCCAGCAGCCAATGGCAGGGGGGAAGCGGGACCCAGTACTTC. Protein: CASSQWQGGSGTQYF.